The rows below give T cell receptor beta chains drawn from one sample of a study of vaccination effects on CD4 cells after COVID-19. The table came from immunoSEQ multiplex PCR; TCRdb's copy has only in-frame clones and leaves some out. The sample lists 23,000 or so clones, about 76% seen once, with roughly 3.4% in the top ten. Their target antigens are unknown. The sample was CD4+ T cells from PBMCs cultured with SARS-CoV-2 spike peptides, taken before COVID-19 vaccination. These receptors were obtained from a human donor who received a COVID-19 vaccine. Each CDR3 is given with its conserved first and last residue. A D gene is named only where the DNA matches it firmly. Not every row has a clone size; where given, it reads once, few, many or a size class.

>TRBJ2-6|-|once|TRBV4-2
CASSQGTGGDSGANVLTF
TGTGCCAGCAGCCAAGGCACAGGTGGAGACTCTGGGGCCAACGTCCTGACTTTC
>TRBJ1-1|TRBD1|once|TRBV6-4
CASKGQGGTEAFF
TGTGCCAGCAAGGGACAGGGTGGGACTGAAGCTTTCTTT
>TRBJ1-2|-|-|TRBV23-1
CASSQSTGNYGYTF
TGCGCCAGCAGTCAATCCACAGGGAACTATGGCTACACCTTC
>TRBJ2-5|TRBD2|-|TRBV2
CASKRTSGRLIVGETQYF
TGTGCCAGCAAGAGGACTAGCGGGAGACTTATTGTCGGCGAGACCCAGTACTTC
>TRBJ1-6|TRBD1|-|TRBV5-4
CASSPGRGAGNSPLHF
TGTGCCAGCAGCCCCGGCAGGGGGGCAGGAAATTCACCCCTCCACTTT
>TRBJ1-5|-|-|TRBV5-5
CASSYRSGGDYQPQHF
TGTGCCAGCAGCTATCGCTCGGGCGGTGATTATCAGCCCCAGCATTTT
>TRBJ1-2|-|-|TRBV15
CATSRDRGLGGYTF
TGTGCCACCAGCAGAGATCGAGGCTTGGGTGGCTACACCTTC
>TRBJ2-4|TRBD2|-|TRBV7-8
CASSPTGTSGGDTLNIQYF
TGTGCCAGCAGCCCGACCGGGACTAGCGGGGGGGACACCCTAAACATTCAGTACTTC
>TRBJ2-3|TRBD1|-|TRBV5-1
CASSLVGGAGTDTQYF
TGCGCCAGCAGCTTGGTAGGGGGCGCCGGCACAGATACGCAGTATTTT
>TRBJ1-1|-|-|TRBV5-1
CASSLGGNTEAFF
TGCGCCAGCAGCTTGGGGGGGAACACTGAAGCTTTCTTT
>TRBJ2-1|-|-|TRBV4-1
CASSQATSLTNNEQFF
TGCGCCAGCAGCCAAGCAACTAGCCTTACCAACAATGAGCAGTTCTTC
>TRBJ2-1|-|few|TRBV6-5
CASSSLRDWIYNEQFF
TGTGCCAGCAGTTCACTCCGGGACTGGATCTACAATGAGCAGTTCTTC
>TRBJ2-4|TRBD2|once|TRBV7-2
CASSHLSGSYGNIQYF
TGTGCCAGCAGCCACCTAAGCGGGAGTTACGGAAACATTCAGTACTTC
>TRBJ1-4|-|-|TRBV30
CAWSVRGDRITNEKLFF
TGTGCCTGGAGTGTAAGGGGAGACCGCATAACTAATGAAAAACTGTTTTTT
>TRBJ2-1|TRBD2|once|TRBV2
CASDGGIGTSGTVGYNEQFF
TGTGCCAGCGACGGGGGTATCGGGACTAGCGGGACCGTGGGCTACAATGAGCAGTTCTTC
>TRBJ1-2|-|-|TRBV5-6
CASSLAYGYTF
TGTGCCAGCAGCTTGGCATATGGCTACACCTTC
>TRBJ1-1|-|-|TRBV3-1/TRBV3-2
CASSQGLRNTEAFF
TGTGCCAGCAGCCAAGGATTGAGGAACACTGAAGCTTTCTTT
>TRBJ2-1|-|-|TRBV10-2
CASSEWFRDYNEQFF
TGCGCCAGCAGTGAGTGGTTCCGGGACTACAATGAGCAGTTCTTC